This T cell receptor (beta chain) was sequenced during a study of T cells after yellow fever vaccination. Per germline, CDR1 LGHNA and CDR2 YSLEER. V trimming: 0 bases; J trimming: 13 bases; junction bases outside the gene matches: 11. The CDR3 has 15 residues. TCRdb itself ran the 5' RACE reads through MiXCR, one entry per CDR3 protein. This sample has 610,000 or so distinct CDR3 sequences; more than 9% occur once, and the top ten carry more than 12%. The V and J genes are TRBV4-3 and TRBJ2-1, with TRBD2 identical over 8 bases. The TCR comes from a man aged 25 to 45 who received the YFV17D yellow fever vaccine. Sequenced material: PBMCs, taken on the day of the yellow fever booster vaccination. The CDR3 bases are TGCGCCAGCAGCCAAGATAGTAGCGGGACCATTTTCCAGTTCTTC. Encoded protein: CASSQDSSGTIFQFF.